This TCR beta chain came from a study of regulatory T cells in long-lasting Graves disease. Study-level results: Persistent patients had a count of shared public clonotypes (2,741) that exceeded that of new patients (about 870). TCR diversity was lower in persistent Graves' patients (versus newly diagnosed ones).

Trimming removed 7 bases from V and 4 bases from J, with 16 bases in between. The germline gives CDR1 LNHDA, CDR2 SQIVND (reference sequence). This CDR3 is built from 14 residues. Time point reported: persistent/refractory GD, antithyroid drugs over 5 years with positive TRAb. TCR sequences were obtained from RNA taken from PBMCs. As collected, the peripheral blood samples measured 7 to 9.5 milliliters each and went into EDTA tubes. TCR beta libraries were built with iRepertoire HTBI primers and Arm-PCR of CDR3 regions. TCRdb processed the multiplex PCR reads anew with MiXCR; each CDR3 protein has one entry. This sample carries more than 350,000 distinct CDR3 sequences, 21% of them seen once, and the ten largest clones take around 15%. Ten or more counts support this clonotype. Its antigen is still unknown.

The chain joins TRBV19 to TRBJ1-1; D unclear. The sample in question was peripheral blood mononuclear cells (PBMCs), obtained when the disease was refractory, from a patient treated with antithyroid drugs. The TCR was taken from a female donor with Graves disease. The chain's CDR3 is CASTQRWGGTEAFF. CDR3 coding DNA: TGTGCCAGTACCCAAAGATGGGGAGGCACTGAAGCTTTCTTT.